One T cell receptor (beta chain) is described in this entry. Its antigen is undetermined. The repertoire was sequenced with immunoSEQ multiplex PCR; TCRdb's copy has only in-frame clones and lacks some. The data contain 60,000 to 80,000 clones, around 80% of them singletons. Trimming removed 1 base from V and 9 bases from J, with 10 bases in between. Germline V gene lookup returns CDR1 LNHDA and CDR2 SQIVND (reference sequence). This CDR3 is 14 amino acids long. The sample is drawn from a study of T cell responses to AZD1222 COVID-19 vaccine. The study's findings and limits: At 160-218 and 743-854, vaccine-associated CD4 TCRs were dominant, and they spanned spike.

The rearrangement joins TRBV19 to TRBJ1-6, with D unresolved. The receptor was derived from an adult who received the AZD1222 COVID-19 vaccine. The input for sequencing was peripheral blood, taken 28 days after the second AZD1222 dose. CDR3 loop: CASSIGGQASPLHF. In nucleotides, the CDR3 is TGTGCCAGTAGTATAGGAGGGCAGGCTTCACCCCTCCACTTT.